This entry lists 24 T cell receptor beta chains sequenced from one sample in a study of cytomegalovirus exposure and HLA in healthy donors (dated by TCRdb to the late 2010s). Libraries were made using the immunoSEQ multiplex PCR assay. For the multiplex PCR, a mixture combining 60 forward primers for TCR Vbeta segments and 13 reverse primers for TCR Jbeta segments was used. This immuneACCESS table, as held by TCRdb, lists in-frame sequences with V and J called but not all clones. Of the missing ones, under half trace to an unresolved V gene in checked studies; the others have no known cause. The sample has roughly 50,000 clones on record, 70% to 75% of them singletons. Roughly 7.1% of the sample is in the top ten clones. The sample consisted of PBMCs. The receptors were sampled from a young man in good health and CMV-seropositive.

In this sample, this clone turned up once. The chain couples TRBV4-2 to TRBJ2-7; D ambiguous. The CDR3 loop spans 13 amino acids. V lost 0 bases and J lost 2, with 5 bases in between. Germline values: CDR1 LGHNA, CDR2 YNFKEQ. CDR3 coding DNA: TGTGCCAGCAGCCAAGATTCTACCTACGAGCAGTACTTC. Its translation: CASSQDSTYEQYF.

The chain couples TRBV5-1 to TRBJ2-6, with TRBD1 identical over 7 bases. The length of the CDR3 is 17 residues. V lost 3 bases and J lost 4; bases outside the gene matches: 10. CDR1 and CDR2 (germline): SGHRS, YFSETQ. Written as DNA, the CDR3 is TGCGCCAGCAGCTCCCAGGGACAGCATGTCGGGGCCAACGTCCTGACTTTC. Its protein product is CASSSQGQHVGANVLTF.

This chain connects TRBV6-1 to TRBJ1-1; D gene unclear. V shed 4 bases and J shed 0 bases, with 12 bases lying between them. The germline V gene has CDR1 MNHNS and CDR2 SASEGT. The CDR3 loop spans 15 amino acids. For the CDR3, the DNA is TGTGCCAGCAGTGGGGTCTGGCGGTTGAACACTGAAGCTTTCTTT. Translation gives CASSGVWRLNTEAFF.

V is TRBV10-3 and J is TRBJ2-3; 10 nucleotides match TRBD2. The CDR3 loop spans 15 amino acids. Germline loops: CDR1 ENHRY, CDR2 SYGVKD. V lost 0 bases and J lost 4; bases outside the gene matches: 1. This CDR3 reads CAISESGTSADTQYF. The CDR3 coding sequence is TGTGCCATCAGTGAGTCCGGGACTAGCGCAGATACGCAGTATTTT.

The rearrangement links TRBV7-9 to TRBJ1-1, with 7 nucleotides matching TRBD1. Trimming took 7 bases from V and 0 from J; bases not matched to a gene: 8. The CDR3 sequence is 15 residues long. The germline V gene has CDR1 SEHNR and CDR2 FQNEAQ (reference sequence). The CDR3 DNA reads TGTGCCAGCATCAGGACAGGCGGCGTGAACACTGAAGCTTTCTTT. Protein sequence: CASIRTGGVNTEAFF.

The chain couples TRBV29-1 to TRBJ1-1, with 7 bases aligning to TRBD1. The J segment lost 0 bases and the V segment lost 7 bases, leaving 5 bases of the junction unmatched. This CDR3 contains 13 residues. Germline CDR1 and CDR2: SQVTM and ANQGSEA. CDR3 bases: TGCAGCGCCCTAGACAGGGTGAACACTGAAGCTTTCTTT. Its translation: CSALDRVNTEAFF.

This chain connects TRBV5-4 to TRBJ2-7; perhaps TRBD2 as D (6 bases). CDR3 length equals 13 residues. In germline, CDR1 is SGHNT, CDR2 YYREEE (reference sequence). The germline V and J ends were trimmed by 1 base and 5 bases, with 10 bases remaining between them. CDR3 residues: CASSLPSEDEQYF. CDR3 coding DNA: TGTGCCAGCAGCTTGCCTAGCGAGGACGAGCAGTACTTC.

J is TRBJ1-6 and V is TRBV4-1; tentative D call: TRBD1 (5 bases). The CDR3 loop spans 15 amino acids. The V gene's germline CDR1 is MGHRA and CDR2 YSYEKL. Deletions cut 4 bases from V and 10 bases from J, with 17 bases between. The CDR3 loop reads CASSLEWGGNSPLHF. CDR3 coding DNA: TGCGCCAGCAGCCTCGAATGGGGGGGGAACTCACCCCTCCACTTT.

CDR3 in amino acids: CASSLAGVVYEQYF. The CDR3 nucleotides read TGTGCCAGCAGTCTAGCGGGGGTGGTCTACGAGCAGTACTTC. The genes are TRBV6-6 and TRBJ2-7, with 10 bases fitting TRBD2. Germline-derived CDR1 and CDR2 are MNHNY and SVGAGI (reference sequence). After removal of 5 bases from V and 3 bases from J, the junction contained 4 bases not matched to a gene. This CDR3 is built from 14 residues.

This chain links TRBV7-2 with TRBJ1-5, with D possibly TRBD1 on 6 matching bases. This CDR3 comprises 14 residues. Germline V gene data show CDR1 as SGHTA and CDR2 as FQGNSA. V was pared by 5 bases and J by 0 bases, with 8 bases between. In DNA form, the CDR3 reads TGTGCCAGCAGCCGGACAGATAGCAATCAGCCCCAGCATTTT. Encoded protein: CASSRTDSNQPQHF.

The CDR3 DNA reads as TGTGCCAGCAGAACACAGGGGTTGAATTCACCCCTCCACTTT. Protein product: CASRTQGLNSPLHF. The chain is built from TRBV6-5 and TRBJ1-6; 7 positions match TRBD1. Losses at the gene ends were 6 bases for V and 7 bases for J; bases not matched to a gene: 6. Germline lookup yields CDR1 MNHEY and CDR2 SVGAGI. The CDR3 runs to 14 residues.

This rearrangement joins TRBV6-4 to TRBJ2-5; 13 nucleotides agree with TRBD2. The CDR3 is 15 residues long. J was trimmed by 4 bases and V by 2 bases; bases with no gene match: 1. CDR1 and CDR2 from the germline V gene are MRHNA and SNTAGT. For the CDR3, the DNA is TGTGCCAGCAGTGACACTAGCGGGGGGGCAGAGACCCAGTACTTC. Translating gives CASSDTSGGAETQYF.

There are a few counts of this clone. The V gene is TRBV6-5, the J gene TRBJ1-1; TRBD1 aligns across 8 bases. This CDR3 contains 16 residues. The V and J ends lost 3 bases and 5 bases, in that order; junction bases with no gene match: 11. The germline V gene has CDR1 MNHEY and CDR2 SVGAGI. The CDR3 spells CASSYGARGHGTEAFF. CDR3 nucleotide sequence: TGTGCCAGCAGTTATGGGGCCAGGGGGCATGGGACTGAAGCTTTCTTT.

The V and J genes are TRBV23-1 and TRBJ2-3; D may be TRBD2 (6 bases). TRBV23-1 is an ORF for which the function is uncertain. The V end was cut by 4 bases, the J end by 2 bases, with 25 bases between. The CDR3 spans 19 residues. The CDR3 coding sequence is TGCGCCAGCAGTCGAACTCGGGACTGCTACTTGATCCTCACAGATACGCAGTATTTT. Amino acids: CASSRTRDCYLILTDTQYF.

The chain couples TRBV15 to TRBJ1-5; D not resolved. Germline V gene data show CDR1 as LNHNV and CDR2 as YYDKDF (reference sequence). V gave up 1 base and J gave up 2 bases, with 12 bases separating them. CDR3 size: 16 residues. In DNA, the CDR3 is TGTGCCACCAGCAGAGGGCAAACCCGGGGCAATCAGCCCCAGCATTTT. Protein: CATSRGQTRGNQPQHF. Drawing the rest from reference TRBV15 and TRBJ1-5, the complete variable domain is DAMVIQNPRYQVTQFGKPVTLSCSQTLNHNVMYWYQQKSSQAPKLLFHYYDKDFNNEADTPDNFQSRRPNTSFCFLDIRSPGLGDTAMYLCATSRGQTRGNQPQHFGDGTRLSIL.

This clone has just one count. CDR3 sequence reads: CASIRGGGDTQYF. The DNA of the CDR3 is TGTGCCAGTATAAGGGGGGGCGGGGATACGCAGTATTTT. V is TRBV5-6 and J is TRBJ2-3; TRBD2 might be the D (7 bases). Germline V gene data show CDR1 as SGHDT and CDR2 as YYEEEE. V lost 8 bases, J lost 6 bases, and 16 bases lay in between. The CDR3 is 13 residues long.

In its sample, this clone was seen a few times. This CDR3 reads CASSQDTDRPNTEAFF. The CDR3 DNA is TGTGCCAGCAGCCAAGATACGGACAGACCGAACACTGAAGCTTTCTTT. V is TRBV4-2 and J is TRBJ1-1, with D possibly being TRBD1 (6 bases). V was clipped by 0 bases and J by 1 base, with 12 bases between them. Germline loops: CDR1 LGHNA, CDR2 YNFKEQ. The CDR3 contains 16 residues.

The V gene is TRBV4-3, the J gene TRBJ2-3, with TRBD1 identical over 8 bases. Trimming removed 0 bases from V and 6 bases from J; junction bases left unmatched: 11. Germline CDR1 is LGHNA and CDR2 is YSLEER. The CDR3 sequence is 17 residues long. CDR3 nucleotides: TGCGCCAGCAGCCAAGAAGCATACAGGGGGAGGCCCGATACGCAGTATTTT. Its translation: CASSQEAYRGRPDTQYF.

The chain combines TRBV7-9 with TRBJ1-2; 7 positions agree with TRBD1. This CDR3 region has 15 residues. V shed 5 bases and J 3 bases; nucleotides not matched to a gene: 9. Germline V CDR1 and CDR2: SEHNR, FQNEAQ (reference sequence). The CDR3 nucleotides read TGTGCCAGCAGCCCGGGACAGCTACTAGACTATGGCTACACCTTC. Its translation is CASSPGQLLDYGYTF.

The chain joins TRBV19 to TRBJ1-5; 8 positions agree with TRBD1. Germline V gives CDR1 LNHDA, CDR2 SQIVND (reference sequence). The ends lost 5 bases at V and 8 bases at J; junction bases unmatched: 14. This CDR3 has 16 amino acids. The CDR3 nucleotides read TGTGCCAGTAGTTGGGAGACAGGGGCCAGGGCGGAGCCCCAGCATTTT. Translation gives CASSWETGARAEPQHF.

The V call is TRBV1, the J call TRBJ1-2. TRBV1 is classified as a pseudogene. CDR3 size: 15 residues. CDR3 in amino acids: CTSSQASWGEGGYTF. For the CDR3, the DNA is TGCACCAGCAGCCAAGCTTCATGGGGGGAGGGTGGCTACACCTTC.

This clone was counted a single time. This sequence joins TRBV29-1 and TRBJ2-3; 8 nucleotides agree with TRBD2. The CDR3 runs to 15 residues. Germline V lookup: CDR1 SQVTM, CDR2 ANQGSEA. V shed 5 bases, J shed 3 bases, and the junction held 10 bases outside the gene matches. Written as DNA, the CDR3 is TGCAGCGTTTCTGGGACTAGGACTGGGACAGATACGCAGTATTTT. It is translated as CSVSGTRTGTDTQYF.

The chain combines TRBV4-2 with TRBJ2-1; perhaps TRBD1 as D (6 bases). The CDR3 contains 16 residues. Germline CDR1 is LGHNA and CDR2 is YNFKEQ. Trimming took off 0 bases at V and 8 bases at J, with 17 bases between the two ends. Here the CDR3 DNA reads TGTGCCAGCAGCCAAGATCGGGCAGGGGTCGGCCATGAGCAGTTCTTC. As protein: CASSQDRAGVGHEQFF.

As DNA, the CDR3 is TGTGCCAGTAGCCCTAGGTCCAGCAATGAGCAGTTCTTC. It codes for CASSPRSSNEQFF. The V call is TRBV19, the J call TRBJ2-1, with D unclear. In germline, CDR1 is LNHDA, CDR2 SQIVND (reference sequence). CDR3 length equals 13 residues. Trimming cost V 6 bases and J 6 bases, with 12 bases left between them.